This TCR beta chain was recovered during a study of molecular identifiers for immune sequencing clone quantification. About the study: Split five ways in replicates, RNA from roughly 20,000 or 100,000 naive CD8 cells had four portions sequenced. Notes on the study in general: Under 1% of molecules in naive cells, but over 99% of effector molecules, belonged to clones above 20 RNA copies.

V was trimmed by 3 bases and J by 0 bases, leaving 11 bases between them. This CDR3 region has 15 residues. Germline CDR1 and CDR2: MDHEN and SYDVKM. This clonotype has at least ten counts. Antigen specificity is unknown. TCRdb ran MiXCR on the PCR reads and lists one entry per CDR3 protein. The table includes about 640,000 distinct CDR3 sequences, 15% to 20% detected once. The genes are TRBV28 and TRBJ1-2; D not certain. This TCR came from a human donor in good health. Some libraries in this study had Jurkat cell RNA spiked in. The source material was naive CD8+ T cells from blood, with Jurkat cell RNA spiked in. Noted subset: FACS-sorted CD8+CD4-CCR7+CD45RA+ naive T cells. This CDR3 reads CASSLPGYSNYGYTF. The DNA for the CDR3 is TGTGCCAGCAGTTTGCCCGGATATTCTAACTATGGCTACACCTTC.